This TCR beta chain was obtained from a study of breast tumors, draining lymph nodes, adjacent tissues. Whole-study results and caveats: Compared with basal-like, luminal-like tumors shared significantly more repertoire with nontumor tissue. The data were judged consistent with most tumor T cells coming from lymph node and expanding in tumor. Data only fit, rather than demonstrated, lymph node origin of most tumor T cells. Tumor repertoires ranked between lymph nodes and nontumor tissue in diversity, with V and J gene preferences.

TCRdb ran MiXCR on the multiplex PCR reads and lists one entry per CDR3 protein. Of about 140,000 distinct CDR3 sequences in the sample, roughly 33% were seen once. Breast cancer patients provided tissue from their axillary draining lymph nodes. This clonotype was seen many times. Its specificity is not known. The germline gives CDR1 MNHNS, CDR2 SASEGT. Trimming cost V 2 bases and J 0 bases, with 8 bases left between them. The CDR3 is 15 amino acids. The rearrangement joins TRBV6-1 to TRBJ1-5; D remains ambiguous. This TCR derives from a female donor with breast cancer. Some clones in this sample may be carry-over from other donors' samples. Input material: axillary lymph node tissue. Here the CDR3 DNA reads TGTGCCAGCAGTGAATCGACCAGTAGCAATCAGCCCCAGCATTTT. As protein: CASSESTSSNQPQHF.